This T cell receptor beta chain was identified during a study of vaccination and CD4 T cells after COVID-19. The overall study: Convalescent individuals numbered four females and six males, two being Hispanic. Investigators stimulated cells with overlapping spike peptides drawn from SARS-CoV-2, HCoV-NL63, HCoV-OC43 and HCoV-229E.

Sequence data for DNA of cultured CD4+ T cells were generated by the Oncomine TCR Beta short-read assay. It was cultured CD4+ T cells from which genomic DNA was extracted. TCRdb passed the PCR reads through MiXCR, listing each CDR3 protein once. Among 15,000 to 20,000 distinct CDR3 sequences listed, less than 65% were seen once. This clonotype was counted between two and nine times. Its specificity is unknown. As to treatment: roughly 10-day PBMC culture with coronavirus spike peptide pools or control peptides (ViraFEST assay). ViraFEST grew antigen-specific T cells using peptide pools, then sequenced TCRs. The CDR3 spans 15 residues. CDR1 MDHEN and CDR2 SYDVKM come from the germline V gene. V gave up 5 bases and J gave up 8 bases, with 16 bases separating them.

The source material was CD4+ T cells from blood, cultured in vitro. The V call is TRBV28, the J call TRBJ1-6, with D perhaps TRBD1 (5 bases). This sequence originates from a human donor who had recovered from COVID-19. CDR3 DNA: TGTGCCAGCAGTCGAACCGACGGGGGGGATTCACCCCTCCACTTT. Translation gives CASSRTDGGDSPLHF.